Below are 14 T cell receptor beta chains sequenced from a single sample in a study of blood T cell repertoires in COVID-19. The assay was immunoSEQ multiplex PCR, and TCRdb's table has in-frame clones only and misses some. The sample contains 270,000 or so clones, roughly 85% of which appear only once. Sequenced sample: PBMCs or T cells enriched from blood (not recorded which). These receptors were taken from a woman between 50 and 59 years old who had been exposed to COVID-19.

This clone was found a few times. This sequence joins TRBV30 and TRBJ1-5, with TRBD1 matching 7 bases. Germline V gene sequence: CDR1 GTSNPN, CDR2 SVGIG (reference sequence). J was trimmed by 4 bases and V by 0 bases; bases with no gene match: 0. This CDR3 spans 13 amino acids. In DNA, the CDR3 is TGTGCCTGGAGTGTGACAGGGAATCAGCCCCAGCATTTT. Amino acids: CAWSVTGNQPQHF.

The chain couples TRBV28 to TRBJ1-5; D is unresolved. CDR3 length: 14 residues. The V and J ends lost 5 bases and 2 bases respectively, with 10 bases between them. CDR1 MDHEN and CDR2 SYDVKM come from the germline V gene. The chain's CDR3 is CASSAFSGNQPQHF. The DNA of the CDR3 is TGTGCCAGCAGTGCGTTTTCGGGCAATCAGCCCCAGCATTTT.

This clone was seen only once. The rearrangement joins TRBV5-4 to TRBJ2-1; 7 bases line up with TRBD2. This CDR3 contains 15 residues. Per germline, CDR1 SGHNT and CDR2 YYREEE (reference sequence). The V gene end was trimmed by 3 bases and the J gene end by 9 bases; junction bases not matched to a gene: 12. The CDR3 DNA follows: TGTGCCAGCAGCTCACCGGGACTATCCGGCCGTGAGCAGTTCTTC. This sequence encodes CASSSPGLSGREQFF.

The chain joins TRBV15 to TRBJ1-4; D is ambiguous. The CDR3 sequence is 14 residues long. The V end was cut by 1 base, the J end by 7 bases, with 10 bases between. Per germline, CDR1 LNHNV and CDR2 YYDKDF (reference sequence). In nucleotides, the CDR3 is TGTGCCACCAGCAGAGGAGGGAATGGTGAAAAACTGTTTTTT. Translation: CATSRGGNGEKLFF.

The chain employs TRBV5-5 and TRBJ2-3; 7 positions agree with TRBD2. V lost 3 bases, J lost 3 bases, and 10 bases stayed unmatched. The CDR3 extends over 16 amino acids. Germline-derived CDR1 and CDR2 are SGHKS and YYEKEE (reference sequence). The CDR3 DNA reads TGTGCCAGCAGCTCGGGAGGCGGGGTCGGAACAGATACGCAGTATTTT. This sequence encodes CASSSGGGVGTDTQYF.

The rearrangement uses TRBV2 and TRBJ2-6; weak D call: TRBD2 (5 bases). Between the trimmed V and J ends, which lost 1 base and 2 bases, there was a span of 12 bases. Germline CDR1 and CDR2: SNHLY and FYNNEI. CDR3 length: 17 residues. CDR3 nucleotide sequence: TGTGCCAGCAGTGAAGGGGGAGTAAATCCTGGGGCCAACGTCCTGACTTTC. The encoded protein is CASSEGGVNPGANVLTF. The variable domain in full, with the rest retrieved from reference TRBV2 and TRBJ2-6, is EPEVTQTPSHQVTQMGQEVILRCVPISNHLYFYWYRQILGQKVEFLVSFYNNEISEKSEIFDDQFSVERPDGSNFTLKIRSTKLEDSAMYFCASSEGGVNPGANVLTFGAGSRLTVL.

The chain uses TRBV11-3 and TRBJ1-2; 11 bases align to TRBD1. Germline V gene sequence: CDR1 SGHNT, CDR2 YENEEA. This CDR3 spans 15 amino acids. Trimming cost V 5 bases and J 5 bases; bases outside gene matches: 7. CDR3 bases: TGTGCCAGCAGCCCGGGCGGGACAGGGGGTTATGGCTACACCTTC. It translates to CASSPGGTGGYGYTF.

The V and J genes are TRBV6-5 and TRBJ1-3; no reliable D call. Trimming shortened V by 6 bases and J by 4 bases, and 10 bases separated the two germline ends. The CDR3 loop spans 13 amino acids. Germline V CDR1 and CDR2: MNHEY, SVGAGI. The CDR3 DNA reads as TGTGCCAGCAGCCTGATTCAGGGAAACACCATATATTTT. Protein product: CASSLIQGNTIYF.

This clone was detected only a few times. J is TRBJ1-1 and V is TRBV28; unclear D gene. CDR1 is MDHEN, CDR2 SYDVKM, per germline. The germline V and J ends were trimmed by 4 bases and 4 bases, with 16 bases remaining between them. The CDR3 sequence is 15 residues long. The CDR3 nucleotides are TGTGCCAGCAGTTCCCTTTTGGGGAGAGGCACTGAAGCTTTCTTT. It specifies CASSSLLGRGTEAFF. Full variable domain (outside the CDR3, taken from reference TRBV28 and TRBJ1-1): DVKVTQSSRYLVKRTGEKVFLECVQDMDHENMFWYRQDPGLGLRLIYFSYDVKMKEKGDIPEGYSVSREKKERFSLILESASTNQTSMYLCASSSLLGRGTEAFFGQGTRLTVV.

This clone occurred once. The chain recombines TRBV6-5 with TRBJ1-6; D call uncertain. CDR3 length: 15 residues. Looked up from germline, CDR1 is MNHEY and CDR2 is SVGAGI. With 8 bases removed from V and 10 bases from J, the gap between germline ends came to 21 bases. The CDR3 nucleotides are TGTGCCAGCCGAGTATTTGGGCAGGTCAACTCACCCCTCCACTTT. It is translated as CASRVFGQVNSPLHF.

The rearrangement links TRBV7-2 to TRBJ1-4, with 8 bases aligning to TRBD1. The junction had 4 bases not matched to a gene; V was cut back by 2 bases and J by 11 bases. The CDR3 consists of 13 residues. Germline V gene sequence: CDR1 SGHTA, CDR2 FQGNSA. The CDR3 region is CASSLRQGQKLFF. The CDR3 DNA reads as TGTGCCAGCAGCTTAAGACAGGGGCAGAAACTGTTTTTT.

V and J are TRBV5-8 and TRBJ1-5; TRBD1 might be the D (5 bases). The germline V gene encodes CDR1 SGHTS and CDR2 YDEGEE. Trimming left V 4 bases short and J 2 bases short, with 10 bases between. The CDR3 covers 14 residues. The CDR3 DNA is TGTGCCAGCAGCCCAGGGTTGCGCAATCAGCCCCAGCATTTT. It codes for CASSPGLRNQPQHF.

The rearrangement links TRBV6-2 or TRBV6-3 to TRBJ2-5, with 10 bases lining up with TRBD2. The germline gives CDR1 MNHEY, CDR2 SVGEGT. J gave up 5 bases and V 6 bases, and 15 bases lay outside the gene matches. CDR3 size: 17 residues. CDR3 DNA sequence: TGTGCCAGCAGCCCTTTAGCGGGGGGACCCTCCGGGGAGACCCAGTACTTC. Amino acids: CASSPLAGGPSGETQYF.

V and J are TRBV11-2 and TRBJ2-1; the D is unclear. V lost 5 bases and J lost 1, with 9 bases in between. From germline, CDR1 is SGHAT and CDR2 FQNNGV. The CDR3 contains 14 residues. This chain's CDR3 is CASSLGISYNEQFF. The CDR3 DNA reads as TGTGCCAGCAGCCTGGGCATTTCCTACAATGAGCAGTTCTTC.